A selection of T cell receptor beta chains follows, all from one sample in a study of blood T cell repertoires in COVID-19. Repertoires were generated with immunoSEQ multiplex PCR, while TCRdb's copy carries only in-frame clones and drops some. Of about 47,000 clones listed, roughly 87% are singletons. Material for sequencing was peripheral blood. The source is a man aged 55 to 70 with active COVID-19. CDR3s include the opening cysteine and the closing phenylalanine or tryptophan. The D gene is left open where the match is weak. Some rows have no size entry. The others give once, few or many, or a class for an expanded clone.

abundance: once
j_gene: TRBJ1-3
v_gene: TRBV5-5
d_gene: NA
CDR3aa: CASSLEQGGGNTIYF
CDR3nt: TGTGCCAGCAGCTTGGAGCAGGGAGGCGGAAACACCATATATTTT

abundance: NA
j_gene: TRBJ2-3
v_gene: TRBV9
d_gene: NA
CDR3aa: CASSVSGSTDTQYF
CDR3nt: TGTGCCAGCAGCGTTAGCGGCAGCACAGATACGCAGTATTTT

abundance: NA
j_gene: TRBJ2-2
v_gene: TRBV27
d_gene: TRBD2
CDR3aa: CASSGLAGGNTGELFF
CDR3nt: TGTGCCAGCAGCGGACTAGCGGGGGGGAACACCGGGGAGCTGTTTTTT

abundance: NA
j_gene: TRBJ1-4
v_gene: TRBV28
d_gene: TRBD1
CDR3aa: CASSYRGNNEKLFF
CDR3nt: TGTGCCAGCAGTTACAGGGGAAATAATGAAAAACTGTTTTTT

abundance: few
j_gene: TRBJ1-5
v_gene: TRBV4-1
d_gene: TRBD1
CDR3aa: CASSPDRGASNQPQHF
CDR3nt: TGCGCCAGCAGCCCGGACAGGGGTGCGAGCAATCAGCCCCAGCATTTT

abundance: NA
j_gene: TRBJ1-1
v_gene: TRBV5-1
d_gene: TRBD1
CDR3aa: CASSAYRGNTEAFF
CDR3nt: TGCGCCAGCAGCGCCTACAGGGGGAACACTGAAGCTTTCTTT

abundance: NA
j_gene: TRBJ2-3
v_gene: TRBV7-6
d_gene: NA
CDR3aa: CASSDTQGEEDTQYF
CDR3nt: TGTGCCAGCAGCGATACACAGGGCGAGGAAGATACGCAGTATTTT

abundance: NA
j_gene: TRBJ1-6
v_gene: TRBV7-2
d_gene: TRBD1
CDR3aa: CASSYRDRNSPLHF
CDR3nt: TGTGCCAGCAGCTACCGGGACAGGAATTCACCCCTCCACTTT

abundance: NA
j_gene: TRBJ2-1
v_gene: TRBV7-2
d_gene: NA
CDR3aa: CASSTDRYNEQFF
CDR3nt: TGTGCCAGCAGCACGGACAGATACAATGAGCAGTTCTTC

abundance: once
j_gene: TRBJ2-5
v_gene: TRBV5-4
d_gene: NA
CDR3aa: CASSSGETQYF
CDR3nt: TGTGCCAGCAGCTCGGGAGAGACCCAGTACTTC

abundance: NA
j_gene: TRBJ2-7
v_gene: TRBV9
d_gene: TRBD2
CDR3aa: CASSPRGSGSYEQYF
CDR3nt: TGTGCCAGCAGCCCCCGGGGTAGCGGGAGCTACGAGCAGTACTTC

abundance: NA
j_gene: TRBJ2-1
v_gene: TRBV5-1
d_gene: TRBD2
CDR3aa: CASSLVSGRNNEQFF
CDR3nt: TGCGCCAGCAGCTTGGTCAGCGGGAGAAACAATGAGCAGTTCTTC

abundance: once
j_gene: TRBJ2-7
v_gene: TRBV28
d_gene: NA
CDR3aa: CASSLAGGGDSYEQYF
CDR3nt: TGTGCCAGCAGTTTAGCGGGTGGCGGGGACTCCTACGAGCAGTACTTC

abundance: NA
j_gene: TRBJ2-1
v_gene: TRBV29-1
d_gene: TRBD2
CDR3aa: CSVPQTSGPQFF
CDR3nt: TGCAGCGTTCCCCAGACTAGCGGGCCGCAGTTCTTC

abundance: NA
j_gene: TRBJ2-1
v_gene: TRBV28
d_gene: TRBD2
CDR3aa: CASSLAGGYYNEQFF
CDR3nt: TGTGCCAGCAGTTTAGCGGGGGGGTATTACAATGAGCAGTTCTTC

abundance: NA
j_gene: TRBJ2-7
v_gene: TRBV20-1
d_gene: NA
CDR3aa: CSAAGDYEQYF
CDR3nt: TGCAGTGCGGCCGGGGACTACGAGCAGTACTTC

abundance: NA
j_gene: TRBJ1-1
v_gene: TRBV7-2
d_gene: NA
CDR3aa: CAGSLGTQGYTEAFF
CDR3nt: TGTGCCGGCAGCTTAGGGACCCAGGGATACACTGAAGCTTTCTTT

abundance: NA
j_gene: TRBJ1-6
v_gene: TRBV5-6
d_gene: NA
CDR3aa: CASSLGRSSIISPLHF
CDR3nt: TGTGCCAGCAGCTTGGGGCGGTCATCAATTATATCACCCCTCCACTTT

abundance: NA
j_gene: TRBJ2-7
v_gene: TRBV28
d_gene: TRBD1
CDR3aa: CASSPLTGPLSYEQYF
CDR3nt: TGTGCCAGCAGTCCGCTGACAGGGCCTCTCTCCTACGAGCAGTACTTC

abundance: once
j_gene: TRBJ2-7
v_gene: TRBV2
d_gene: NA
CDR3aa: CASRGGLLLSYEQYF
CDR3nt: TGTGCCAGCAGGGGGGGACTCCTTCTCTCCTACGAGCAGTACTTC

abundance: NA
j_gene: TRBJ1-4
v_gene: TRBV30
d_gene: NA
CDR3aa: CAWSVGRGSTNEKLFF
CDR3nt: TGTGCCTGGAGTGTTGGGCGTGGATCTACTAATGAAAAACTGTTTTTT

abundance: NA
j_gene: TRBJ1-1
v_gene: TRBV3-1/TRBV3-2
d_gene: NA
CDR3aa: CASTPSGGNTEAFF
CDR3nt: TGTGCCAGCACCCCGTCGGGGGGGAACACTGAAGCTTTCTTT

abundance: few
j_gene: TRBJ2-1
v_gene: TRBV4-1
d_gene: NA
CDR3aa: CASSHITTGYNEQFF
CDR3nt: TGCGCCAGCAGCCATATAACGACAGGTTACAATGAGCAGTTCTTC

abundance: NA
j_gene: TRBJ2-3
v_gene: TRBV7-3
d_gene: NA
CDR3aa: CASSLGSGGDTQYF
CDR3nt: TGTGCCAGCAGCTTAGGGTCGGGTGGAGATACGCAGTATTTT

abundance: NA
j_gene: TRBJ1-2
v_gene: TRBV27
d_gene: NA
CDR3aa: CASTPRGVSYGYTF
CDR3nt: TGTGCCAGCACCCCCCGGGGGGTCTCCTATGGCTACACCTTC

abundance: once
j_gene: TRBJ2-7
v_gene: TRBV14
d_gene: NA
CDR3aa: CASSQDLGEGAYEQYF
CDR3nt: TGTGCCAGCAGCCAAGATCTCGGGGAGGGGGCCTACGAGCAGTACTTC

abundance: NA
j_gene: TRBJ1-1
v_gene: TRBV19
d_gene: NA
CDR3aa: CASGPDGVAEAFF
CDR3nt: TGTGCCAGTGGGCCAGACGGGGTAGCTGAAGCTTTCTTT

abundance: NA
j_gene: TRBJ2-2
v_gene: TRBV11-3
d_gene: TRBD2
CDR3aa: CASSIAGVNTGELFF
CDR3nt: TGTGCCAGCAGCATAGCGGGAGTGAACACCGGGGAGCTGTTTTTT

abundance: NA
j_gene: TRBJ1-4
v_gene: TRBV30
d_gene: TRBD1
CDR3aa: CAWSKGAGGSMGEKLFF
CDR3nt: TGTGCCTGGAGTAAAGGGGCAGGGGGCAGTATGGGTGAAAAACTGTTTTTT

abundance: NA
j_gene: TRBJ2-7
v_gene: TRBV7-2
d_gene: NA
CDR3aa: CASSLAGQGREQYF
CDR3nt: TGTGCCAGCAGCTTAGCTGGGCAGGGGCGCGAGCAGTACTTC

abundance: NA
j_gene: TRBJ2-2
v_gene: TRBV28
d_gene: TRBD1
CDR3aa: CASRVGTGATGELFF
CDR3nt: TGTGCCAGCAGGGTCGGGACAGGGGCGACCGGGGAGCTGTTTTTT

abundance: few
j_gene: TRBJ2-5
v_gene: TRBV21-1
d_gene: NA
CDR3aa: CASSKARGERPYQETQYF
CDR3nt: TGTGCCAGCAGCAAAGCGCGGGGGGAGCGTCCGTACCAAGAGACCCAGTACTTC

abundance: NA
j_gene: TRBJ1-4
v_gene: TRBV28
d_gene: TRBD1
CDR3aa: CASSFVTGRNEKLFF
CDR3nt: TGTGCCAGCAGTTTCGTGACAGGGAGAAATGAAAAACTGTTTTTT

abundance: NA
j_gene: TRBJ2-3
v_gene: TRBV4-1
d_gene: NA
CDR3aa: CASRRTVSTDTQYF
CDR3nt: TGCGCCAGCCGGAGGACAGTCAGCACAGATACGCAGTATTTT

abundance: NA
j_gene: TRBJ1-1
v_gene: TRBV5-1
d_gene: NA
CDR3aa: CASSLGRGTEAFF
CDR3nt: TGCGCCAGCAGCTTGGGCCGGGGGACTGAAGCTTTCTTT

abundance: NA
j_gene: TRBJ2-1
v_gene: TRBV5-1
d_gene: NA
CDR3aa: CASSLEQGSNNEQFF
CDR3nt: TGCGCCAGCAGCTTGGAACAGGGTTCGAACAATGAACAGTTCTTC

abundance: NA
j_gene: TRBJ2-4
v_gene: TRBV4-1
d_gene: TRBD1
CDR3aa: CASSQNPGQEGIQYF
CDR3nt: TGCGCCAGCAGCCAAAACCCGGGACAGGAGGGCATTCAGTACTTC

abundance: NA
j_gene: TRBJ2-7
v_gene: TRBV27
d_gene: TRBD1
CDR3aa: CASSRDRDRTYEQYF
CDR3nt: TGTGCCAGCTCACGGGACAGGGACCGGACCTACGAGCAGTACTTC

abundance: NA
j_gene: TRBJ1-4
v_gene: TRBV6-5
d_gene: NA
CDR3aa: CATQGLEQGKLFF
CDR3nt: TGTGCCACCCAGGGTTTAGAACAGGGAAAACTGTTTTTT

abundance: NA
j_gene: TRBJ2-5
v_gene: TRBV5-1
d_gene: TRBD1
CDR3aa: CASSTPPGQGTETQYF
CDR3nt: TGCGCCAGCAGCACACCGCCGGGACAGGGGACAGAGACCCAGTACTTC